The sequence of this T cell receptor (beta chain) was determined in a study of neurological immune-mediated disorders. TCRdb passed the 5' RACE reads through MiXCR, listing each CDR3 protein once. The sample lists tens of thousands of distinct CDR3 sequences, roughly an eighth occurring once. This clonotype was found many times. The antigen remains unidentified. Study-level points and caveats: Expansion of TCR clones was greatest in HTLV-1-associated myelopathy and smallest in multiple sclerosis, where it fell below that of healthy controls.

Documented time point: longitudinal time-point 1 (baseline). CDR3 length equals 14 residues. V shed 4 bases and J shed 3 bases, with 13 bases lying between them. Per germline, CDR1 ENHRY and CDR2 SYGVKD. The V and J genes are TRBV10-3 and TRBJ2-7; no definite D call. The clonotype was recovered from a female donor with HTLV-1-associated myelopathy (HAM/TSP). The sample taken for sequencing was PBMCs. This CDR3 is CAISGSRASYEQYF. The DNA of the CDR3 is TGTGCCATCAGTGGATCAAGGGCCAGCTACGAGCAGTACTTC.